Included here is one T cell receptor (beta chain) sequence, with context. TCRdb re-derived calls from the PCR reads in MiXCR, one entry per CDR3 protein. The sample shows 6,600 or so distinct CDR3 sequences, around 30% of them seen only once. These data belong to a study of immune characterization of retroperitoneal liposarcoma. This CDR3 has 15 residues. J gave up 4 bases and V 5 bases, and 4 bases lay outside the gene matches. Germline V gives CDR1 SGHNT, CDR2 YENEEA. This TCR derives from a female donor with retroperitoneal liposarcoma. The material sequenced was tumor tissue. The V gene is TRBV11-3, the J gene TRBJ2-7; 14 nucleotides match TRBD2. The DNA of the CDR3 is TGTGCCAGCAGCATCGGACTAGCGGGAGGATACGAGCAGTACTTC. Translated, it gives CASSIGLAGGYEQYF.